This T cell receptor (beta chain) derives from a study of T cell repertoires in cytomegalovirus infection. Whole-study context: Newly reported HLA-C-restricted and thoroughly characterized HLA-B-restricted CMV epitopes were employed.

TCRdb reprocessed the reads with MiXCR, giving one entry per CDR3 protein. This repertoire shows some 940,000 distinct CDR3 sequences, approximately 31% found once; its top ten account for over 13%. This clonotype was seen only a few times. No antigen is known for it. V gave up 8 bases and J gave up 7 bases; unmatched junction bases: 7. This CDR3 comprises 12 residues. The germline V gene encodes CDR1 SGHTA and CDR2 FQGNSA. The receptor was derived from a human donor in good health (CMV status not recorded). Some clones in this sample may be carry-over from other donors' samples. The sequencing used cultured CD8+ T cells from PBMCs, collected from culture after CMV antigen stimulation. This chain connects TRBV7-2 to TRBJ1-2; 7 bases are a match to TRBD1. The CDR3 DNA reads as TGTGCCAGCTATACAGGGGTGGTTGGCTACACCTTC. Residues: CASYTGVVGYTF.